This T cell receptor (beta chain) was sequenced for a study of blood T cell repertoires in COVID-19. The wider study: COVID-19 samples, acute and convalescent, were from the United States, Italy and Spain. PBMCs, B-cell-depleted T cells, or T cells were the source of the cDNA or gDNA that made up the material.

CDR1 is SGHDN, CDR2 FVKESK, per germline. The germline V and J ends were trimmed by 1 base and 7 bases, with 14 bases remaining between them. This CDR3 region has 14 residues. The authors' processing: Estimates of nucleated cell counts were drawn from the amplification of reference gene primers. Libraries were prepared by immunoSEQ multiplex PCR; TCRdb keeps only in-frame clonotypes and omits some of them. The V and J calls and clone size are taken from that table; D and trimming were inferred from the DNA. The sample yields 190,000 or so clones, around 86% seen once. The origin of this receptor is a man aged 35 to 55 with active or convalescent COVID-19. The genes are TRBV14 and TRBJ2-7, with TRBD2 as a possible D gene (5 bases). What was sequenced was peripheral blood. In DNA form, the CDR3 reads TGTGCCAGCAGCCAAGGGCATCCCCGGAGGGAGCAGTACTTC. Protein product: CASSQGHPRREQYF.